These 5 T cell receptor beta chains share one sample of origin, sequenced in a study of cytomegalovirus exposure and HLA in healthy donors. The assay was immunoSEQ multiplex PCR, and TCRdb's table has in-frame clones only and misses some. The profile shows 150,000 to 180,000 clones, about 86% of them singletons. Source material: PBMCs. All receptors come from a human donor in good health.

V usage is TRBV7-9 and J usage is TRBJ1-4, with D perhaps matching TRBD1 (6 bases). CDR1 and CDR2 from the germline V gene are SEHNR and FQNEAQ (reference sequence). This CDR3 contains 14 residues. Trimming removed 0 bases from V and 4 bases from J, with 6 bases in between. CDR3 nucleotides: TGTGCCAGCAGCTTAGCACAGGGTAATGAAAAACTGTTTTTT. Its translation: CASSLAQGNEKLFF.

J is TRBJ1-2 and V is TRBV6-5; D remains ambiguous. Trimming took 2 bases from V and 3 from J, leaving 10 bases between them. CDR1 and CDR2 (germline): MNHEY, SVGAGI. The length of the CDR3 is 14 residues. This CDR3 reads CASSYEPRDYGYTF. CDR3 DNA sequence: TGTGCCAGCAGTTACGAGCCACGAGACTATGGCTACACCTTC.

The chain uses TRBV7-3 and TRBJ2-1, with D possibly TRBD1 on 6 matching bases. The CDR3 sequence is 13 residues long. Germline CDR1 reads SGHTA; CDR2 reads FQGTGA. The ends were cut back, 5 bases at V and 10 bases at J, with 15 bases in the middle. The DNA for the CDR3 is TGTGCCAGCAGCCCCCCAGGCAGGGGAGAGCAGTTCTTC. Encoded protein: CASSPPGRGEQFF.

This clone occurred a few times. The chain recombines TRBV2 with TRBJ1-2; D is unclear. The CDR3 has 14 amino acids. Looked up from germline, CDR1 is SNHLY and CDR2 is FYNNEI. V lost 4 bases and J 1 base, leaving 10 bases between the germline ends. The CDR3 loop is CASSARGFNYGYTF. CDR3 bases: TGTGCCAGCAGTGCTCGGGGATTTAACTATGGCTACACCTTC.

This clone has just a few counts. The chain joins TRBV20-1 to TRBJ2-1; perhaps TRBD2 as D (6 bases). Germline V CDR1 and CDR2: DFQATT, SNEGSKA (reference sequence). The V end was cut by 5 bases, the J end by 8 bases, with 10 bases between. This CDR3 comprises 11 residues. CDR3 DNA sequence: TGCAGTGCTCTAGGGGACTATGAGCAGTTCTTC. The encoded protein is CSALGDYEQFF.